The sequence of this TCR beta chain was determined in a study of T cell repertoires in cytomegalovirus infection. V was trimmed by 0 bases and J by 0 bases, leaving 8 bases between them. Germline lookup yields CDR1 MNHEY and CDR2 SVGAGI. This CDR3 has 15 residues. TCRdb re-analysed the reads in MiXCR, keeping a single row per CDR3 protein. The data show 200,000 to 250,000 distinct CDR3 sequences, about 38% seen once. Regarding this clonotype: Its antigen remains unknown.

The material was CD8+ T cells from cultured PBMCs, obtained from culture after CMV antigen stimulation. This chain links TRBV6-5 with TRBJ1-2; D call uncertain. The sequence was obtained from a human donor in good health (CMV status not recorded). Some clones in this sample may be carry-over from other donors' samples. The chain's CDR3 is CASSYSGPSNYGYTF. DNA for the CDR3: TGTGCCAGCAGTTACTCTGGACCTTCTAACTATGGCTACACCTTC.